Below, 27 T cell receptor beta chains from the same sample are listed, as sequenced in a study of response to subunit inactivated influenza vaccine. TCRdb called the RT-PCR reads again in MiXCR, with one record for every CDR3 protein. The sample holds over 150,000 distinct CDR3 sequences, around a tenth seen once. Source: CD8+ T cells sorted from PBMCs, taken around 25 months after vaccination. All receptors derive from a man aged 45 to 75 who received an inactivated influenza vaccine.

This chain connects TRBV5-6 to TRBJ2-1, with 8 bases aligning to TRBD2. Germline assignment: CDR1 SGHDT and CDR2 YYEEEE. This CDR3 contains 16 residues. Germline trimming cut 6 bases from V and 4 bases from J; bases unmatched to any gene: 12. The CDR3 spells CASTLLTGGSYNEQFF. The CDR3 nucleotides read TGTGCCAGCACCCTCTTAACGGGGGGGTCATACAATGAGCAGTTCTTC. Based on the CDR3 plus reference TRBV5-6 and TRBJ2-1, the full variable domain is DAGVTQSPTHLIKTRGQQVTLRCSPKSGHDTVSWYQQALGQGPQFIFQYYEEEERQRGNFPDRFSGHQFPNYSSELNVNALLLGDSALYLCASTLLTGGSYNEQFFGPGTRLTVL.

This chain links TRBV9 with TRBJ2-2; 7 positions match TRBD2. The ends lost 4 bases at V and 0 bases at J; junction bases unmatched: 12. Germline CDR1 SGDLS, CDR2 YYNGEE. The CDR3 runs 18 residues. The DNA for the CDR3 is TGTGCCAGCAGCATCCCCGAGGGAGGGCCCTCGAACACCGGGGAGCTGTTTTTT. Protein product: CASSIPEGGPSNTGELFF.

This clonotype has more than one count but fewer than ten. This chain joins TRBV4-2 and TRBJ1-2, with unresolved D. CDR1 is LGHNA, CDR2 YNFKEQ, per germline. This CDR3 is 16 amino acids long. V was shortened by 0 bases and J by 3 bases, with 14 bases between the two germline ends. CDR3 amino acids: CASSQEDAWGDYGYTF. CDR3 bases: TGTGCCAGCAGCCAAGAAGATGCGTGGGGAGACTATGGCTACACCTTC.

The table lists this clonotype with a few counts. The chain uses TRBV20-1 and TRBJ2-5; 9 bases align to TRBD2. Germline lookup yields CDR1 DFQATT and CDR2 SNEGSKA (reference sequence). V trimming: 6 bases; J trimming: 5 bases; junction bases outside the gene matches: 16. This CDR3 has 16 residues. The CDR3 loop reads CSALGTAGGRGETQYF. CDR3 sequence (DNA): TGCAGTGCCCTAGGGACGGCGGGAGGGCGGGGGGAGACCCAGTACTTC.

This clonotype was detected a few times. The chain links TRBV4-3 to TRBJ2-7; D is unresolved. Trimming shortened V by 2 bases and J by 0 bases, and 11 bases separated the two germline ends. The germline V gene encodes CDR1 LGHNA and CDR2 YSLEER. The CDR3 has 15 amino acids. The chain's CDR3 is CASSQWASSSYEQYF. The CDR3 region has the DNA TGCGCCAGCAGCCAATGGGCCTCAAGCTCCTACGAGCAGTACTTC.

This clonotype was seen a few times. This chain links TRBV13 with TRBJ2-1; tentatively, D is TRBD1 or TRBD2 (5 bases each). The CDR3 length is 14 residues. V was cut by 5 bases and J by 2 bases, with 10 bases left in between. The germline V gene encodes CDR1 PRHDT and CDR2 FYEKMQ (reference sequence). The CDR3 here is CASSPRGPYNEQFF. DNA of the CDR3: TGTGCCAGCAGCCCGAGGGGACCCTACAATGAGCAGTTCTTC.

This chain links TRBV16 with TRBJ2-6; D possibly corresponds to TRBD1 (7 bases). The CDR3 totals 19 residues. V lost 0 bases, J lost 0 bases, and 15 bases lay in between. Germline V gives CDR1 KGHSY, CDR2 FQNENV. CDR3 in amino acids: CASSQSGAGGLSGANVLTF. The CDR3 DNA is TGTGCCAGCAGCCAATCAGGGGCAGGGGGACTCTCTGGGGCCAACGTCCTGACTTTC. Together with reference TRBV16 and TRBJ2-6, the CDR3 gives the full variable domain: GEEVAQTPKHLVRGEGQKAKLYCAPIKGHSYVFWYQQVLKNEFKFLISFQNENVFDETGMPKERFSAKCLPNSPCSLEIQATKLEDSAVYFCASSQSGAGGLSGANVLTFGAGSRLTVL.

This clonotype was picked up many times. This chain joins TRBV4-2 and TRBJ2-1, with D tentatively TRBD2 (5 bases). V lost 4 bases and J 1 base, leaving 8 bases between the germline ends. This CDR3 has 14 amino acids. Per the germline V gene, CDR1 is LGHNA and CDR2 is YNFKEQ. The CDR3, as DNA: TGTGCCAGCAGCCTCGGGATTTCCTACAATGAGCAGTTCTTC. This codes for CASSLGISYNEQFF.

This clonotype was observed a handful of times. The genes are TRBV11-2 and TRBJ1-2; possibly TRBD1 for D (6 bases). V lost 5 bases and J lost 4, with 14 bases in between. The CDR3 has 14 amino acids. Germline CDR1 is SGHAT and CDR2 is FQNNGV. The CDR3: CASSQGWTAYGYTF. For the CDR3, the DNA is TGTGCCAGCAGCCAGGGCTGGACAGCCTATGGCTACACCTTC.

The chain employs TRBV4-1 and TRBJ2-3, with D tentatively TRBD2 (7 bases). V dropped 0 bases and J dropped 0 bases, with 16 bases sitting between them. Germline V gene data show CDR1 as MGHRA and CDR2 as YSYEKL. The CDR3 is made up of 18 amino acids. The chain's CDR3 is CASSQEGGLADSTDTQYF. CDR3 DNA sequence: TGCGCCAGCAGCCAAGAGGGGGGGCTAGCGGACAGCACAGATACGCAGTATTTT.

This clonotype has more than one count but fewer than ten. The chain uses TRBV9 and TRBJ2-7, with 9 positions matching TRBD2. Germline CDR1 is SGDLS and CDR2 is YYNGEE. This CDR3 region has 16 residues. V shed 0 bases, J shed 2 bases, and the junction held 6 bases outside the gene matches. The CDR3 reads CASSVDRLAVTYEQYF. DNA for the CDR3: TGTGCCAGCAGCGTAGATAGACTAGCGGTTACCTACGAGCAGTACTTC.

This clonotype was seen ten or more times. This rearrangement joins TRBV4-3 to TRBJ2-7; D possibly corresponds to TRBD2 (5 bases). Germline V gives CDR1 LGHNA, CDR2 YSLEER. The CDR3 totals 16 residues. Deletions cut 1 base from V and 0 bases from J, with 13 bases between. CDR3 sequence: CASSQGPGRDSYEQYF. CDR3 coding DNA: TGCGCCAGCAGCCAAGGACCCGGACGGGACTCCTACGAGCAGTACTTC.

This clonotype was counted a single time. Sequence at one end of the junction differs from germline and may be a read error. The chain couples TRBV4-2 to TRBJ2-7, with 10 bases aligning to TRBD1. The CDR3 runs 16 residues. Germline loops: CDR1 LGHNA, CDR2 YNFKEQ. The CDR3 nucleotides are TGTGCCAGCAACCAAGATCAGGGGACAGGGGACTACGAGCAGTACTTC. This translates into CASNQDQGTGDYEQYF.

This clonotype was picked up many times. This sequence joins TRBV6-2 or TRBV6-3 and TRBJ2-2, with TRBD2 matching 12 bases. V lost 2 bases and J lost 6; bases outside the gene matches: 16. Germline CDR1 is MNHEY and CDR2 is SVGEGT. The CDR3 has 20 residues. CDR3 sequence: CASSYRIGFSTSGGPGELFF. In DNA, the CDR3 is TGTGCCAGCAGTTACCGGATTGGGTTCTCGACTAGCGGGGGTCCCGGGGAGCTGTTTTTT.

This clonotype was seen at least ten times. This chain connects TRBV7-8 to TRBJ2-5; TRBD1 matches 8 bases. Germline CDR1 SGHVS, CDR2 FQNEAQ. The CDR3 extends over 15 amino acids. V lost 1 base to trimming and J lost 4 bases; unmatched junction nucleotides: 5. The CDR3 reads CASSLGQGARETQYF. The DNA for the CDR3 is TGTGCCAGCAGCTTAGGCCAGGGGGCTCGAGAGACCCAGTACTTC.

This chain joins TRBV28 and TRBJ2-5; perhaps TRBD2 as D (6 bases). The CDR3 totals 15 residues. The germline V and J ends were trimmed by 5 bases and 3 bases, with 16 bases remaining between them. Germline CDR1 and CDR2: MDHEN and SYDVKM. The CDR3 here is CASSLGGPLEETQYF. CDR3 in DNA: TGTGCCAGCAGTCTCGGGGGTCCCCTCGAAGAGACCCAGTACTTC.

This clonotype was detected only a few times. The gene calls are TRBV20-1 and TRBJ2-7; no reliable D call. CDR1 and CDR2 from the germline V gene are DFQATT and SNEGSKA (reference sequence). The ends were cut back, 0 bases at V and 6 bases at J, with 12 bases in the middle. The CDR3 contains 13 residues. The CDR3 region has the DNA TGCAGTGCTAGAGACTACGAAGGAGCCGAGCAGTACTTC. Translated, it gives CSARDYEGAEQYF.

The DNA for the CDR3 is TGTGCCAGCAGTTTATACGCCTCCCATGAGCAGTTCTTC. It translates to CASSLYASHEQFF. The chain employs TRBV27 and TRBJ2-1; unclear D gene. The V end was cut by 1 base, the J end by 8 bases, with 9 bases between. The CDR3 is made up of 13 amino acids. The germline CDR1 and CDR2 sequences are MNHEY and SMNVEV (reference sequence).

This clonotype has more than one count but fewer than ten. The rearrangement joins TRBV6-5 to TRBJ2-2; 7 bases fit TRBD1. This CDR3 has 15 residues. V trimming: 2 bases; J trimming: 3 bases; junction bases outside the gene matches: 3. Germline V gene sequence: CDR1 MNHEY, CDR2 SVGAGI. CDR3 nucleotide sequence: TGTGCCAGCAGTTACGGGACAGTGTACACCGGGGAGCTGTTTTTT. Protein product: CASSYGTVYTGELFF.

This clonotype has only a few counts. The chain links TRBV4-3 to TRBJ2-6; 7 positions agree with TRBD1. The trim removed 0 bases at V and 2 bases at J, leaving 1 base unmatched. CDR3 length: 16 amino acids. Germline CDR1 reads LGHNA; CDR2 reads YSLEER. This chain's CDR3 is CASSQDDRAGANVLTF. The DNA of the CDR3 is TGCGCCAGCAGCCAAGATGACAGGGCTGGGGCCAACGTCCTGACTTTC.

The V and J genes are TRBV13 and TRBJ2-1; the match to TRBD2 covers 7 bases. CDR1 PRHDT and CDR2 FYEKMQ come from the germline V gene (reference sequence). J was trimmed by 7 bases and V by 2 bases; bases with no gene match: 14. The CDR3 totals 17 residues. The CDR3 DNA reads as TGTGCCAGCAGCTTACTTCCAAGCGGGGTGGTTCGTAATGAGCAGTTCTTC. Translation gives CASSLLPSGVVRNEQFF.

This clonotype appeared a few times. The J gene is TRBJ1-1, the V gene TRBV20-1; D gene ambiguous. Germline CDR1 is DFQATT and CDR2 is SNEGSKA (reference sequence). Deletions cut 3 bases from V and 1 base from J, with 9 bases between. The CDR3 extends over 13 amino acids. Here the CDR3 DNA reads TGCAGTGCTAGGGCCCTCCAGAACACTGAAGCTTTCTTT. It translates to CSARALQNTEAFF.

This clonotype appeared many times. The chain is built from TRBV4-1 and TRBJ2-7; 7 bases fit TRBD1. CDR1 and CDR2 (germline): MGHRA, YSYEKL. The V gene end was trimmed by 3 bases and the J gene end by 0 bases; junction bases not matched to a gene: 11. The CDR3 has 17 residues. This CDR3 reads CASSHPTGQPTSYEQYF. The CDR3 DNA reads TGCGCCAGCAGCCATCCAACGGGACAGCCTACCTCCTACGAGCAGTACTTC.

This clonotype was picked up a small number of times. The genes are TRBV6-2 or TRBV6-3 and TRBJ1-2; no reliable D call. V was pared by 6 bases and J by 2 bases, with 7 bases between. Germline CDR1 reads MNHEY; CDR2 reads SVGEGT. The CDR3 is made up of 12 amino acids. The CDR3 reads CASSYRNYGYTF. Here the CDR3 DNA reads TGTGCCAGCAGCTACAGAAACTATGGCTACACCTTC.

This rearrangement joins TRBV5-6 to TRBJ2-1; 11 bases are a match to TRBD2. From germline, CDR1 is SGHDT and CDR2 YYEEEE. The CDR3 loop spans 15 amino acids. Trimming at V came to 4 bases and at J to 2 bases, leaving 2 bases not matched to a gene. Here the CDR3 DNA reads TGTGCCAGCAGCCGGACTAGCGGGCCCTACAATGAGCAGTTCTTC. It is translated as CASSRTSGPYNEQFF.

This clonotype was counted only a few times. The chain is built from TRBV29-1 and TRBJ2-1, with D unresolved. CDR1 is SQVTM and CDR2 is ANQGSEA in the germline V gene. The CDR3 is 11 residues long. Trimming pared 8 bases from V and 12 bases from J, leaving 17 bases between. CDR3 bases: TGCAGCATAAAGACCAGGACGATGCAGTTCTTC. Protein sequence: CSIKTRTMQFF.

The V gene is TRBV7-9, the J gene TRBJ1-1, with a weak D call TRBD1 (6 bases). Germline V CDR1 and CDR2: SEHNR, FQNEAQ (reference sequence). CDR3 length: 17 amino acids. Trimming stripped 5 bases from V and 5 bases from J, with 24 bases between. In nucleotides, the CDR3 is TGTGCCAGCAGCCCAACCTGGACAGAGCAGGTGGGGACTGAAGCTTTCTTT. Encoded protein: CASSPTWTEQVGTEAFF.